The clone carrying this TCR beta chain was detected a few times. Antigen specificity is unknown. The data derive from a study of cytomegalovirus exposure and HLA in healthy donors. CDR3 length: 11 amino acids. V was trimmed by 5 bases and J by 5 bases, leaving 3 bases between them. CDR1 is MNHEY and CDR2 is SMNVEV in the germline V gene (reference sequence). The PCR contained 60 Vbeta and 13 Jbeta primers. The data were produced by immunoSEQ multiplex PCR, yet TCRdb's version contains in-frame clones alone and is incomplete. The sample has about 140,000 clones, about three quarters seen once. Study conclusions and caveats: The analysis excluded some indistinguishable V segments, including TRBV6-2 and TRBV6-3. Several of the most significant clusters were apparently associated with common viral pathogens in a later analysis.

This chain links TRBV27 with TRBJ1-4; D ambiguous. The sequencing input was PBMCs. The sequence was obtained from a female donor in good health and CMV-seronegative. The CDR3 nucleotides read TGTGCCAGCAGTCTGAATGAAAAACTGTTTTTT. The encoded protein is CASSLNEKLFF. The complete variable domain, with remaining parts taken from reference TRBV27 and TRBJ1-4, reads EAQVTQNPRYLITVTGKKLTVTCSQNMNHEYMSWYRQDPGLGLRQIYYSMNVEVTDKGDVPEGYKVSRKEKRNFPLILESPSPNQTSLYFCASSLNEKLFFGSGTQLSVL.